The 9 T cell receptor beta chains in this list originate from one sample, sequenced in a study of blood T cell repertoires in COVID-19. Repertoires were generated with immunoSEQ multiplex PCR, while TCRdb's copy carries only in-frame clones and drops some. This table has around 150,000 clones, around 88% appearing once. Sequenced material: peripheral blood. Receptor source: a human donor in a cohort sampled during active COVID-19.

A remark on this clone: The sample holds other DNA sequences that translate to the same CDR3. Written as DNA, the CDR3 is TGTGCCAGCAGCGTTACCTACGAGCAGTACTTC. Residues: CASSVTYEQYF. The chain links TRBV11-2 to TRBJ2-7, with D uncertain. Looked up from germline, CDR1 is SGHAT and CDR2 is FQNNGV. Trimming cost V 5 bases and J 2 bases, with 4 bases left between them. This CDR3 is built from 11 residues.

The chain is built from TRBV6-2 or TRBV6-3 and TRBJ1-1; tentatively, D is TRBD1 (6 bases). The CDR3 spans 15 residues. V lost 5 bases to trimming and J lost 4 bases, with 17 bases between them. CDR1 is MNHEY, CDR2 SVGEGT, per germline. CDR3 nucleotide sequence: TGTGCCAGCAGTGGTATCACAGGGAAGGTCACTGAAGCTTTCTTT. Translation: CASSGITGKVTEAFF.

The chain has TRBV10-3 and TRBJ1-6, with a possible D match to TRBD1 (6 bases). Per germline, CDR1 ENHRY and CDR2 SYGVKD. The CDR3 covers 13 residues. Trimming removed 10 bases at V and 5 bases at J, with 12 bases between. The CDR3 coding sequence is TGTGCCACGCAGGCAGGGGATAATTCACCCCTCCACTTT. It codes for CATQAGDNSPLHF.

The chain uses TRBV28 and TRBJ1-1; TRBD1 matches at 10 bases. CDR1 and CDR2 (germline): MDHEN, SYDVKM. The CDR3 length is 14 residues. V lost 5 bases and J lost 11; bases outside the gene matches: 11. Here the CDR3 reads CASSPKDRGRRAFF. The DNA for the CDR3 is TGTGCCAGCAGTCCCAAAGACAGGGGGCGCAGGGCTTTCTTT.

The rearrangement links TRBV9 to TRBJ1-1; D unclear. The CDR3 totals 13 residues. The germline V and J ends were trimmed by 4 bases and 1 base, with 8 bases remaining between them. The germline gives CDR1 SGDLS, CDR2 YYNGEE. The CDR3 loop is CASSRTANTEAFF. The CDR3 DNA follows: TGTGCCAGCAGCCGAACAGCGAACACTGAAGCTTTCTTT.

The rearrangement joins TRBV6-5 to TRBJ1-2; 8 bases line up with TRBD1. This CDR3 has 13 amino acids. J lost 7 bases, V lost 2 bases, and 3 bases had no gene match. The V gene's germline CDR1 is MNHEY and CDR2 SVGAGI. The CDR3 sequence: CASSYGQGGGYTF. The CDR3 DNA is TGTGCCAGCAGTTACGGACAGGGAGGTGGCTACACCTTC.

This clone was observed once. This chain connects TRBV5-1 to TRBJ2-3; 10 bases map to TRBD2. Germline V lookup: CDR1 SGHRS, CDR2 YFSETQ. Trimming at V came to 3 bases and at J to 3 bases, leaving 10 bases not matched to a gene. This CDR3 comprises 17 residues. This chain's CDR3 is CASSSQPPGLATDTQYF. Here the CDR3 DNA reads TGCGCCAGCAGCTCACAACCTCCGGGACTAGCGACAGATACGCAGTATTTT.

The CDR3, as DNA: TGTGCCAGCAGCGCTGGAGACCTCCACAATGAGCAGTTCTTC. Translating gives CASSAGDLHNEQFF. V usage is TRBV11-3 and J usage is TRBJ2-1; D is ambiguous. The CDR3 contains 14 residues. Between the trimmed V and J ends, which lost 5 bases and 5 bases, there was a span of 13 bases. Germline assignment: CDR1 SGHNT and CDR2 YENEEA.

CDR3 protein: CASSYGQDTEAFF. The CDR3 DNA sequence: TGTGCCAGCAGCTACGGACAGGACACTGAAGCTTTCTTT. The gene calls are TRBV6-1 and TRBJ1-1; 7 bases are shared with TRBD1. V lost 6 bases, J lost 3 bases, and 4 bases stayed unmatched. The V gene's germline CDR1 is MNHNS and CDR2 SASEGT. This CDR3 is built from 13 residues.